This entry lists 27 T cell receptor beta chains sequenced from one sample in a study of T cell repertoires in cytomegalovirus infection. No antigens are known for them. TCRdb analysed the reads with MiXCR anew, one entry per CDR3 protein. The sample contains 200,000 to 250,000 distinct CDR3 sequences, 35% to 40% of which appear only once. This specimen consisted of CD8+ T cells from cultured PBMCs, obtained from culture after CMV antigen stimulation. The receptors were sampled from a human donor in good health (CMV status not recorded). Some clones in this sample may be carry-over from other donors' samples.

Details on this clonotype: At one of its ends the junction is not consistent with the germline gene, which may arise from a read error. CDR3 amino acids: CASSPGGNQPRHF. The DNA for the CDR3 is TGTGCCAGCAGCCCTGGCGGCAATCAGCCCCGGCATTTT. The chain links TRBV6-1 to TRBJ1-5; D not certain. This CDR3 spans 13 amino acids. Germline V gives CDR1 MNHNS, CDR2 SASEGT.

This clonotype was recorded a few times. J is TRBJ1-4 and V is TRBV5-4; D is ambiguous. The germline V and J ends were trimmed by 4 bases and 3 bases, with 19 bases remaining between them. CDR1 and CDR2 from the germline V gene are SGHNT and YYREEE (reference sequence). This CDR3 has 17 residues. The CDR3 region has the DNA TGTGCCAGCAGCGACATAACACAGACGCCCTCTAATGAAAAACTGTTTTTT. Translated: CASSDITQTPSNEKLFF.

This clonotype was seen only a few times. J is TRBJ1-1 and V is TRBV27, with D maybe TRBD1 (5 bases). This CDR3 contains 16 residues. Germline V gene sequence: CDR1 MNHEY, CDR2 SMNVEV (reference sequence). With 4 bases removed from V and 0 bases from J, the gap between germline ends came to 15 bases. The CDR3 nucleotides read TGTGCCAGCAGTTCCTTGGGACGGGCAATGAACACTGAAGCTTTCTTT. It translates to CASSSLGRAMNTEAFF.

This clonotype has just a few counts. This chain uses TRBV12-3 or TRBV12-4 with TRBJ1-3, with D possibly matching TRBD1 (6 bases). The CDR3 covers 15 residues. V lost 7 bases and J 0 bases, leaving 13 bases between the germline ends. This CDR3 is CASTEDSNSGNTIYF. The CDR3 nucleotides read TGTGCCAGCACCGAGGACAGCAACTCTGGAAACACCATATATTTT.

The gene calls are TRBV13 and TRBJ2-1; D call uncertain. Per the germline V gene, CDR1 is PRHDT and CDR2 is FYEKMQ (reference sequence). The CDR3 is 15 residues long. The V gene lost 5 bases and the J gene lost 5 bases, with 16 bases spanning the gap. The CDR3 bases are TGTGCCAGCAGCCTAGATCGGGTTCGGAACAATGAGCAGTTCTTC. Protein: CASSLDRVRNNEQFF.

The chain recombines TRBV11-2 with TRBJ2-5, with D tentatively TRBD2 (5 bases). The CDR3 has 14 residues. Trimming removed 1 base at V and 3 bases at J, with 9 bases between. Germline V gene data show CDR1 as SGHAT and CDR2 as FQNNGV. The CDR3 loop reads CASSLASFEETQYF. The CDR3 DNA reads TGTGCCAGCAGCTTAGCTAGCTTCGAAGAGACCCAGTACTTC.

The chain uses TRBV28 and TRBJ1-5; no definite D call. Trimming cost V 3 bases and J 4 bases, with 13 bases left between them. Per germline, CDR1 MDHEN and CDR2 SYDVKM. CDR3 length equals 15 residues. The CDR3 loop reads CASSFTGSLNQPQHF. The CDR3 coding sequence is TGTGCCAGCAGTTTCACCGGATCCTTGAATCAGCCCCAGCATTTT.

The chain carries TRBV28 and TRBJ2-5; maybe TRBD1 (6 bases). The CDR3 is 14 residues long. Trimming removed 3 bases at V and 3 bases at J, with 11 bases between. Germline CDR1 is MDHEN and CDR2 is SYDVKM. The chain's CDR3 is CASSLSDSEETQYF. Written as DNA, the CDR3 is TGTGCCAGCAGTTTGTCGGACAGTGAAGAGACCCAGTACTTC.

This clonotype has a handful of counts. The chain couples TRBV5-1 to TRBJ1-1, with D tentatively TRBD1 (5 bases). Germline lookup yields CDR1 SGHRS and CDR2 YFSETQ. The V and J ends lost 0 bases and 6 bases respectively, with 9 bases between them. The CDR3 spans 13 residues. The CDR3 DNA is TGCGCCAGCAGCTTGGGTGGGACCGCTGAAGCTTTCTTT. Amino acids: CASSLGGTAEAFF.

CDR3 amino acids: CASSQPLAGGAYEQYF. The DNA for the CDR3 is TGCGCCAGCAGCCAACCTCTAGCGGGAGGCGCCTACGAGCAGTACTTC. The chain combines TRBV4-1 with TRBJ2-7, with 11 nucleotides matching TRBD2. J lost 2 bases, V lost 2 bases, and 5 bases had no gene match. Germline assignment: CDR1 MGHRA and CDR2 YSYEKL. The CDR3 is 16 residues long.

This clonotype showed up just a few times. The chain combines TRBV5-1 with TRBJ1-2, with 7 bases matching TRBD1. CDR3 length: 13 residues. V was pared by 4 bases and J by 4 bases, with 4 bases of the junction left unmatched. The germline CDR1 and CDR2 sequences are SGHRS and YFSETQ. The DNA for the CDR3 is TGCGCCAGCAGCCTTGACAGGGCCTATGGCTACACCTTC. Its protein is CASSLDRAYGYTF.

This clonotype was found a few times. The V gene is TRBV12-3 or TRBV12-4, the J gene TRBJ2-5; no clear D gene. Between the trimmed V and J ends, which lost 7 bases and 4 bases, there was a span of 10 bases. The CDR3 sequence is 12 residues long. The CDR3 bases are TGTGCCAGCAAAGACATAAGAGAGACCCAGTACTTC. It yields the protein CASKDIRETQYF.

This sequence joins TRBV7-9 and TRBJ2-1; D gene unclear. The CDR3 length is 15 residues. V was trimmed by 5 bases and J by 2 bases, leaving 13 bases between them. The germline CDR1 and CDR2 sequences are SEHNR and FQNEAQ (reference sequence). In DNA, the CDR3 is TGTGCCAGCAGCCTCTACTCAGAACCCTACAATGAGCAGTTCTTC. As protein: CASSLYSEPYNEQFF.

This clonotype was seen a handful of times. The CDR3, as DNA: TGTGCCTCAAGGCGAGCGGGGGGTACCTCCTACGAGCAGTACTTC. Translation gives CASRRAGGTSYEQYF. The J gene is TRBJ2-7, the V gene TRBV7-9, with 9 nucleotides matching TRBD2. Per germline, CDR1 SEHNR and CDR2 FQNEAQ (reference sequence). V lost 11 bases, J lost 0 bases, and 11 bases stayed unmatched. The CDR3 length is 15 residues. Complete variable domain (other parts from reference TRBV7-9 and TRBJ2-7): DTGVSQNPRHKITKRGQNVTFRCDPISEHNRLYWYRQTLGQGPEFLTYFQNEAQLEKSRLLSDRFSAERPKGSFSTLEIQRTEQGDSAMYLCASRRAGGTSYEQYFGPGTRLTVT.

The rearrangement uses TRBV12-3 or TRBV12-4 and TRBJ2-3; TRBD2 matches at 9 bases. J was trimmed by 3 bases and V by 6 bases; bases with no gene match: 4. The CDR3 spans 14 residues. The CDR3 nucleotides read TGTGCCAGCAGCGGACTAGCGAGAACAGATACGCAGTATTTT. Translation gives CASSGLARTDTQYF.

V gene TRBV7-2 combines with J gene TRBJ1-1; D uncertain. The CDR3 is 12 residues long. Trimming took off 3 bases at V and 8 bases at J, with 10 bases between the two ends. Germline values: CDR1 SGHTA, CDR2 FQGNSA. The CDR3 here is CASSFVAGEAFF. The CDR3 region has the DNA TGTGCCAGCAGCTTTGTCGCCGGAGAAGCTTTCTTT.

The chain combines TRBV7-8 with TRBJ2-7; no clear D. The CDR3 spans 14 residues. Looked up from germline, CDR1 is SGHVS and CDR2 is FQNEAQ. V gave up 4 bases and J gave up 5 bases, with 15 bases separating them. As DNA, the CDR3 is TGTGCCAGCAGCTCTTCGGGCAGGCCCGACGAGCAGTACTTC. The encoded protein is CASSSSGRPDEQYF.

This clonotype was counted only a few times. The chain recombines TRBV7-9 with TRBJ2-7; TRBD2 agrees at 7 bases. The CDR3 has 14 amino acids. Per the germline V gene, CDR1 is SEHNR and CDR2 is FQNEAQ (reference sequence). The ends lost 1 base at V and 5 bases at J; junction bases unmatched: 5. CDR3 protein: CASSLEGGQNEQYF. CDR3 nucleotide sequence: TGTGCCAGCAGCTTAGAGGGAGGGCAAAACGAGCAGTACTTC.

Sample share makes this clonotype medium-sized. The chain employs TRBV12-3 or TRBV12-4 and TRBJ1-6; 7 positions match TRBD1. J gave up 6 bases and V 5 bases, and 7 bases lay outside the gene matches. The CDR3 covers 15 residues. DNA of the CDR3: TGTGCCAGCAGTATCGGGACAGAAGTTAATTCACCCCTCCACTTT. Translating gives CASSIGTEVNSPLHF.

This clonotype was detected once. V is TRBV5-1 and J is TRBJ2-7; 10 bases align to TRBD2. Looked up from germline, CDR1 is SGHRS and CDR2 is YFSETQ. The CDR3 totals 14 residues. The V segment lost 3 bases and the J segment 6 bases; nucleotides outside the gene matches: 6. Here the CDR3 reads CASSSYSGRIEQYF. DNA for the CDR3: TGCGCCAGCAGCTCCTATAGCGGGAGGATCGAGCAGTACTTC.

In its sample, this clonotype was seen many times. The CDR3 here is CASSLRLGETQYF. As DNA, the CDR3 is TGTGCCAGCAGCTTAAGATTGGGGGAGACCCAGTACTTC. V gene TRBV7-3 combines with J gene TRBJ2-5, with no clear D. This CDR3 region has 13 residues. CDR1 is SGHTA, CDR2 FQGTGA, per germline. V gave up 1 base and J gave up 5 bases, with 8 bases separating them.

This sequence joins TRBV6-1 and TRBJ2-5, with D possibly matching TRBD2 (6 bases). Germline V CDR1 and CDR2: MNHNS, SASEGT. The V gene lost 3 bases and the J gene lost 3 bases, with 14 bases spanning the gap. The CDR3 length is 15 residues. The CDR3 nucleotides read TGTGCCAGCAGTGAGTGGGGGACTGCCAAAGAGACCCAGTACTTC. Amino acids: CASSEWGTAKETQYF.

The sample holds many counts of this clonotype. The V call is TRBV7-2, the J call TRBJ2-1, with 14 bases identical to TRBD2. The germline V gene has CDR1 SGHTA and CDR2 FQGNSA. V was clipped by 4 bases and J by 2 bases; unmatched bases: 16. The CDR3 sequence is 21 residues long. This CDR3 reads CASSSPKTSGRAEGAYNEQFF. The CDR3 coding sequence is TGTGCCAGCAGCTCCCCCAAGACTAGCGGGAGGGCCGAAGGGGCCTACAATGAGCAGTTCTTC.

This clonotype was observed a few times. The chain links TRBV7-9 to TRBJ2-6; possibly TRBD1 or TRBD2 for D (5 bases each). Per germline, CDR1 SEHNR and CDR2 FQNEAQ (reference sequence). The CDR3 spans 15 residues. V was shortened by 1 base and J by 3 bases, with 7 bases between the two germline ends. CDR3 amino acids: CASSLGGFGANVLTF. CDR3 in DNA: TGTGCCAGCAGCTTAGGGGGGTTTGGGGCCAACGTCCTGACTTTC.

The CDR3 sequence is CASSHGTGNGEQYF. CDR3 DNA sequence: TGTGCCAGCAGCCATGGGACAGGAAATGGCGAGCAGTACTTC. The chain couples TRBV7-6 to TRBJ2-7; 8 bases are a match to TRBD1. The CDR3 sequence is 14 residues long. V gave up 5 bases and J gave up 6 bases; unmatched junction bases: 9. Germline V lookup: CDR1 SGHVS, CDR2 FNYEAQ.

This clonotype turned up a few times. The chain is built from TRBV29-1 and TRBJ2-4, with a possible D match to TRBD1 (5 bases). Between the trimmed V and J ends, which lost 1 base and 0 bases, there was a span of 10 bases. CDR3 length equals 15 residues. Germline loops: CDR1 SQVTM, CDR2 ANQGSEA. As DNA, the CDR3 is TGCAGCGTTGAAGTGACAGCCATAGCCAAAAACATTCAGTACTTC. Its translation: CSVEVTAIAKNIQYF.

The chain employs TRBV29-1 and TRBJ2-7; maybe TRBD1 (6 bases). V was trimmed by 6 bases and J by 0 bases, leaving 9 bases between them. CDR3 length: 12 amino acids. Germline CDR1 SQVTM, CDR2 ANQGSEA. The CDR3 here is CSVEDSSYEQYF. As DNA, the CDR3 is TGCAGCGTCGAGGACAGCTCCTACGAGCAGTACTTC.